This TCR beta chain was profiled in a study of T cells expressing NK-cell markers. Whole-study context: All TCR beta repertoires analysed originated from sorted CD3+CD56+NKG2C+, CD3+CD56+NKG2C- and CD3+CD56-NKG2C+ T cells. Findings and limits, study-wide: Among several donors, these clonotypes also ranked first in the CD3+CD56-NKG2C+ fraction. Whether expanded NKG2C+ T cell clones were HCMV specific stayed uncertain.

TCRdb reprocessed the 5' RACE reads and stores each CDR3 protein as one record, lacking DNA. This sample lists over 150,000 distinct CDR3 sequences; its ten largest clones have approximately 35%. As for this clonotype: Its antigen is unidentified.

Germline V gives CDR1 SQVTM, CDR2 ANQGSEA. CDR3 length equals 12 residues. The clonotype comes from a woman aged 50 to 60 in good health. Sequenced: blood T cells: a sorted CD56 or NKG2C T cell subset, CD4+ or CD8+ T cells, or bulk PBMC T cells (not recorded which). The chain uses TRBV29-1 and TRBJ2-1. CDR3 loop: CSVEAHGNEQFF.